This paragraph reports one T cell receptor (beta chain). The antigen this receptor binds is unknown. Per-base qualities were not stored, and no clone one base away is much larger. Healthy HIV-negative adults with no recently reported acute infections or vaccinations were included as donors. Only Caucasian adults living in Nashville, Tennessee, USA were represented among the donors. Magnetic negative selection was used to enrich CD4+ T cells, after which naive cells were positively selected on CD45RA and the negative fraction became the memory subset. Blood was obtained by leukapheresis, after which PBMCs were separated by Ficoll-Histopaque density gradient centrifugation and cryopreserved in liquid nitrogen vapor phase. Analytical flow cytometry was used to check the purity and quantity of every magnetically sorted T cell population. From each sorted fraction, genomic DNA was isolated and quantified by UV absorbance on a Nanodrop 2000c.

This record belongs to a study of shared clonotypes between healthy human individuals (dated by TCRdb to 2020 to 2021). About the study as a whole: The cohort included three men and a couple of women between 18 and 49 years of age. To increase sequencing depth and limit assay-specific biases, different laboratories used diverse techniques to prepare libraries and sequence TCR repertoires. The study deeply sequenced blood TCR repertoires of five healthy adults to estimate repertoire size and the extent of clonotype sharing between individuals. For each donor, three plates each were used for CD4 naive and CD4 memory, two plates were used for CD8 naive, and one plate was used for CD8 memory. Per donor, leukapheresis produced somewhere between about 0.85 and 10 billion PBMCs. Paper-wide results and their limitations: Based on pairwise subsampling, the degree of clonotype sharing among donors was expected to be affected by sequencing depth. When several donors were compared, the shared fraction of clonotypes was around 4.6% for naive CD4, less than 4% for naive CD8, 2% to 2.5% for memory CD4, and roughly 0.43% for memory CD8. Naive subsets generally had larger estimated clonotype richness than memory subsets. Sampling was restricted to blood, and TCR repertoires in tissue are likely to differ from TCR repertoires in blood. Because the study included a small number of donors, the genetic and exposure-history diversity represented was limited. Rarefaction of sorted-subset datasets indicated incomplete sequencing despite the large sequencing depth. Compared with non-shared clonotypes, clonotypes shared by all four sorted-subset donors had higher generation probabilities.

The CDR3 runs 15 residues from the cysteine to the phenylalanine. Only CDR3 DNA remains: 45 bases, in frame from the first base. The germline V gene gives CDR1 as MNHNS and CDR2 as SASEGT. V is cut back by 6 bases and J by 3 bases, with 6 bases in the junction unmatched. Using the deep immunoSEQ assay, TCR CDR3 regions were amplified from genomic DNA by multiplex PCR. Extracted genomic DNA from each cell subset was spread evenly across all wells of several immunoSEQ 96-well plates, with each plate serving as a replicate. For sorted subsets, about 220 ng of genomic DNA, equivalent to around 30,000 T cell genomes, went into each replicate PCR. The purified libraries were quantified using a Qubit 3.0 fluorometer, sized with a Bioanalyzer 2100, and then quantified again using the KAPA Library Quantification kit. Each immunoSEQ 96-well plate was sequenced on its own single-read 150-cycle Illumina NextSeq 550 flow cell. The study's processing was this. Because the immunoSEQ output held only junctional sequences and lacked quality scores, the filtering could not match the filtering applied to full-length reads. To assign V/J genes and CDR3, sequences were annotated using PyIR, a Python wrapper for IgBLAST v1.9, with IMGT germline references. Reads with weak V/J assignments (E-value above 1e-6), missing CDR3, stop codons, out-of-frame junctions, or ambiguous translated residues were removed. A V3J clonotype was defined by an identical inferred V gene, J gene, and CDR3 amino acid sequence. The percentage overlap between two repertoires was calculated by dividing the number of shared unique clonotypes by the size of the smaller repertoire. Repertoire richness was assessed with RTK rarefaction, the Chao1 estimator, and Recon v2.1 estimates of unobserved clonotypes. For all TCRbeta clonotypes obtained by the gDNA method from a few donors, generation probabilities were computed with OLGA. This immuneACCESS table, as held by TCRdb, lists in-frame sequences with V and J called but not all clones. Of the missing ones, under half trace to an unresolved V gene in checked studies; the others have no known cause. Clone size and the V and J calls come from that table; the DNA yielded D and trimming. The sample records about 2.4 million clones, 85% to 95% of which are singletons. Jointly, the top ten make up over 0.12% of the sample.

Material for sequencing was naive CD4+ T cells sorted from blood. The cell subset or site label, read with the paper, signifies: CD45RA+ positively selected. The receptor was derived from a man between 18 and 29 years old in good health. The chain uses TRBV6-1 and TRBJ2-1, and 9 junction bases match TRBD1. The DNA is as follows: TGTGCCAGCAGACAGGGACAGGGCCACTACAATGAGCAGTTCTTC. Its protein is CASRQGQGHYNEQFF.